This TCR beta chain is drawn from a study of T cells in Graves' hyperthyroidism and ophthalmopathy. The study's findings and limits: Stable hyperthyroidism was separated from ophthalmopathy by a model based on 13 V-J features. The model made its ophthalmopathy prediction, and onset followed a median approximately 6 months later.

The sample holds many counts of this clonotype. Its specificity is not known. Using RNA transcripts as the source, TCR beta CDR3 regions were amplified. HTBI primers drove first-round RT-PCR of the TCR CDR3. TCRdb reprocessed the multiplex PCR reads via MiXCR and lists one record per CDR3 protein. The data hold a few hundred thousand distinct CDR3 sequences, with approximately 16% observed a single time. A patient was excluded if there was uncontrolled infection, other autoimmune disease, pregnancy or lactation. This sample holds PBMCs from around 9.9 ml fresh peripheral blood. Germline V CDR1 and CDR2: SNHLY, FYNNEI. The CDR3 totals 19 residues. The V segment lost 4 bases and the J segment 1 base; nucleotides outside the gene matches: 14.

The chain joins TRBV2 to TRBJ2-3, with TRBD1 matching over 10 bases. This sequence was found in a woman in her 40s with Graves' ophthalmopathy. The sequenced material came from blood. CDR3 sequence (DNA): TGTGCCAGCAGTGGACAGGGGGCGCGGGTACGACGAGGCACAGATACGCAGTATTTT. Protein sequence: CASSGQGARVRRGTDTQYF.